Below are 3 T cell receptor beta chains sequenced from a single sample in a study of regulatory T cells in long-lasting Graves disease. TCR beta libraries were built with iRepertoire HTBI primers and Arm-PCR of CDR3 regions. MiXCR, applied by TCRdb to the multiplex PCR reads, yields one record per CDR3 protein. The sample includes 520,000 or so distinct CDR3 sequences, approximately 12% seen only once; the top ten take 7.5% to 9%. Time point here: newly diagnosed GD, antithyroid drugs for less than 3 months. From RNA extracted from PBMCs, the TCR library was made. These data also formed part of another study, on T cells in Graves' hyperthyroidism and ophthalmopathy.

This specimen was peripheral blood mononuclear cells (PBMCs), taken at new diagnosis, from a patient treated with antithyroid drugs. The receptors were gathered from a woman in her thirties with Graves disease.

This clonotype came up many times. The rearrangement links TRBV20-1 to TRBJ1-1, with unresolved D. The germline CDR1 and CDR2 sequences are DFQATT and SNEGSKA (reference sequence). V was cut by 6 bases and J by 5 bases, with 16 bases left in between. The CDR3 has 13 residues. The CDR3 reads CSASPGVGTEAFF. The CDR3 DNA follows: TGCAGTGCCTCGCCCGGAGTGGGAACTGAAGCTTTCTTT.

The table lists this clonotype with many counts. This rearrangement joins TRBV6-2 or TRBV6-3 to TRBJ2-7; 8 nucleotides agree with TRBD2. J was trimmed by 2 bases and V by 2 bases; bases with no gene match: 8. The CDR3 spans 16 residues. Germline V lookup: CDR1 MNHEY, CDR2 SVGEGT. The CDR3 sequence is CASSYPVAGPTYEQYF. CDR3 coding DNA: TGTGCCAGCAGTTACCCTGTAGCGGGACCTACCTACGAGCAGTACTTC.

This rearrangement joins TRBV6-5 to TRBJ2-7; 7 bases are shared with TRBD1. In germline, CDR1 is MNHEY, CDR2 SVGAGI. CDR3 length equals 15 residues. The V gene end was trimmed by 2 bases and the J gene end by 2 bases; junction bases not matched to a gene: 6. CDR3 nucleotides: TGTGCCAGCAGTTACATGGCAGGGGGAACCTACGAGCAGTACTTC. It codes for CASSYMAGGTYEQYF.